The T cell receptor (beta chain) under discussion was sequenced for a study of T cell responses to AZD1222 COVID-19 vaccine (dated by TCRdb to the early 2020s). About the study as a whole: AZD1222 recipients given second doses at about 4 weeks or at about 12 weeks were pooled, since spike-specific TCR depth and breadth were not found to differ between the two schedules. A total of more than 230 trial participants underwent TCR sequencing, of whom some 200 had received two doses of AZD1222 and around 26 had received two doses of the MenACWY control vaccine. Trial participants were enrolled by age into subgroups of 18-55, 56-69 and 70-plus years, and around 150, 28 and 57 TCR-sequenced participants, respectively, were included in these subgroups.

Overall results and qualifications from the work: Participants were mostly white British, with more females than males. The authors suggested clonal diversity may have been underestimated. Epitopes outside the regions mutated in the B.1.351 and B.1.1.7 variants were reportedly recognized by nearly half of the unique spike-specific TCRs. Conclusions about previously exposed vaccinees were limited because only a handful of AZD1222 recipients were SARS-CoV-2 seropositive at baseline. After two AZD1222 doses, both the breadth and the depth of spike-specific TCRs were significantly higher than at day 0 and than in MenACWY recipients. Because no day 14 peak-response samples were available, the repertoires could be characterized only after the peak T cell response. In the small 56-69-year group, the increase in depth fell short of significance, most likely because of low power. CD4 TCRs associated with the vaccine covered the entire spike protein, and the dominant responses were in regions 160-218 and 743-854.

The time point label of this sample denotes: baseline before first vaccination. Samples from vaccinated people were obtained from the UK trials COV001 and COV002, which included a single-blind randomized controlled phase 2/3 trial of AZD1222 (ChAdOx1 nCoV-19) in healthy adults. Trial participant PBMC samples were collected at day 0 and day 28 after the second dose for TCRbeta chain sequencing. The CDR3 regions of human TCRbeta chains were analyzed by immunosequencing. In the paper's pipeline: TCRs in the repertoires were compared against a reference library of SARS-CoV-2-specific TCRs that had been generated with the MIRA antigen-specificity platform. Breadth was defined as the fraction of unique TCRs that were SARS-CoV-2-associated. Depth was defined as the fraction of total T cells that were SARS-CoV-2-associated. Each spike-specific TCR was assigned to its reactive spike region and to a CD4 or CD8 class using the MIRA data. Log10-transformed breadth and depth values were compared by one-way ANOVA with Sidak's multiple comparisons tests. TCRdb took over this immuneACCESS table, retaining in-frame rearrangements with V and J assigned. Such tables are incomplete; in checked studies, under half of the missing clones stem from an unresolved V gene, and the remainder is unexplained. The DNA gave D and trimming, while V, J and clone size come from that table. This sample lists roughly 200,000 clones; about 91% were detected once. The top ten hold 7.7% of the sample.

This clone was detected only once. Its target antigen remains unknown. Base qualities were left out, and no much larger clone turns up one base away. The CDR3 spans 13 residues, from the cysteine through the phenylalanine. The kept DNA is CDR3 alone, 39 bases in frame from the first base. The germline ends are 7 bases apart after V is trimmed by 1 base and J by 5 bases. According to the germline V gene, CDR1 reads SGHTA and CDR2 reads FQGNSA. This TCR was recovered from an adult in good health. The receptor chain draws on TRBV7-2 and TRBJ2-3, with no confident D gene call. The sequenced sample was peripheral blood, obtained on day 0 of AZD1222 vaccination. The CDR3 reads CASSLGTGDTQYF. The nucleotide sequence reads TGTGCCAGCAGCTTAGGGACCGGAGATACGCAGTATTTT.